Sequencing of this T cell receptor (beta chain) was carried out in a study of control samples from healthy donors and cancer patients. The repertoire was sequenced with immunoSEQ multiplex PCR; TCRdb's copy has only in-frame clones and lacks some. The top ten hold roughly 21% of the sample, which has approximately 100,000 clones, 86% seen once. This sequence originates from a man aged 25-40 years in good health. The source material was blood.

CDR3: CASSFRSNTGELFF. Written as DNA, the CDR3 is TGCGCCAGCAGCTTTCGTTCGAACACCGGGGAGCTGTTTTTT. V is TRBV4-1 and J is TRBJ2-2; unclear D gene. This CDR3 contains 14 residues. Trimming stripped 5 bases from V and 0 bases from J, with 7 bases between. Germline CDR1 is MGHRA and CDR2 is YSYEKL.